This T cell receptor (beta chain) was identified during a study of early T cells in non-severe SARS-CoV-2 infection. Whole-study results and caveats: The VDJdb matching leaned toward anti-spike CD8 responses and overlooked private and CD4 specificities.

Researchers tagged individual cDNA molecules with unique molecular identifiers. TCRdb redid the calling of the 5' RACE reads with MiXCR, one entry per CDR3 protein. In the table there are some 120,000 distinct CDR3 sequences, under 15% of which are singletons. There are a few counts of this clonotype. Its antigen is currently unknown. CDR1 and CDR2 from the germline V gene are MGHRA and YSYEKL. The CDR3 spans 13 residues. Trimming took 4 bases from V and 1 from J, leaving 8 bases between them. The rearrangement links TRBV4-1 to TRBJ2-7; D possibly corresponds to TRBD1 (5 bases). The receptor was isolated from an adult who was a healthcare worker with PCR-confirmed SARS-CoV-2 infection or an uninfected control (not recorded which). The sequencing sample was made of whole blood. The CDR3 DNA is TGCGCCAGCAGCCGGACACTTTCCTACGAGCAGTACTTC. Its protein is CASSRTLSYEQYF.